The T cell receptor (beta chain) described here comes from a study of beta chain features in type 1 diabetes. About the research overall: The patients were much like the healthy donors in age, gender and cell yields. Researchers looked at roughly 110 million sorted cells across all samples.

Worth noting for this clone: Its antigen is currently unknown.

The study reverse transcribed the entire isolated RNA, so it sequenced expressed TCRB transcripts. Measured with immunoSEQ multiplex PCR; TCRdb has only the in-frame clones, and not every one. Seen here are 400,000 to 600,000 clones, 30% observed once, and the top ten hold more than 0.055%. Regarding the study as a whole: Type 1 diabetes patients had fewer VDJ junction insertions and more deletions.

The source is a man aged 18 to 29 in good health. Source material: naive CD4+ T cells from blood.

The CDR3 nucleotides read TGTGCCAGCAGTGAAAGTTGGGATACGCAGTATTTT. It yields the protein CASSESWDTQYF. The V and J genes are TRBV6-1 and TRBJ2-3; D is unresolved. The length of the CDR3 is 12 residues. V lost 2 bases, J lost 6 bases, and 6 bases lay in between. CDR1 MNHNS and CDR2 SASEGT come from the germline V gene.